The 27 T cell receptor beta chains listed next were all sequenced from one sample in a study of blood T cell repertoires in COVID-19. Generated by immunoSEQ multiplex PCR, the TCRdb table keeps only in-frame clones and is missing some. There are fewer than 350,000 clones in the sample; 75% to 90% occur only once, and under 3% lies in the top ten. The source material was PBMCs or T cells enriched from blood (not recorded which). The receptors stem from a woman aged 45-65 years who had recovered from COVID-19.

The chain is built from TRBV7-9 and TRBJ1-6, with D maybe TRBD1 (6 bases). V lost 3 bases to trimming and J lost 10 bases, with 25 bases between them. CDR3 length equals 18 residues. Germline V gives CDR1 SEHNR, CDR2 FQNEAQ (reference sequence). The CDR3 reads CASSFTTGSGSGGSPLHF. The CDR3 region has the DNA TGTGCCAGCAGCTTCACCACAGGGTCGGGGAGCGGGGGATCACCCCTCCACTTT.

The chain combines TRBV7-9 with TRBJ2-1; no reliable D call. The germline CDR1 and CDR2 sequences are SEHNR and FQNEAQ (reference sequence). The V end lost 7 bases, the J end lost 0 bases, and 7 bases lay between the germline ends. CDR3 length: 13 amino acids. The CDR3 region has the DNA TGTGCCAGCATGGCTAGCTCCTACAATGAGCAGTTCTTC. It codes for CASMASSYNEQFF.

V is TRBV19 and J is TRBJ2-7, with 11 bases lining up with TRBD2. The germline CDR1 and CDR2 sequences are LNHDA and SQIVND (reference sequence). CDR3 size: 15 residues. V shed 5 bases and J 0 bases; nucleotides not matched to a gene: 3. This CDR3 reads CASSLGLAVSYEQYF. The DNA of the CDR3 is TGTGCCAGTAGTCTGGGACTAGCGGTCTCCTACGAGCAGTACTTC.

This chain uses TRBV19 with TRBJ1-1; the D is unclear. The CDR3 totals 14 residues. V lost 4 bases and J 4 bases, leaving 13 bases between the germline ends. The germline V gene encodes CDR1 LNHDA and CDR2 SQIVND (reference sequence). Here the CDR3 DNA reads TGTGCCAGTAGTACCATCTCGGCGGGCACTGAAGCTTTCTTT. Protein sequence: CASSTISAGTEAFF.

The chain is built from TRBV18 and TRBJ1-3; 11 nucleotides line up with TRBD1. CDR3 length: 14 amino acids. The trim removed 3 bases at V and 6 bases at J, leaving 1 base unmatched. CDR1 is KGHSH and CDR2 is LQKENI in the germline V gene. The CDR3 reads CASSPGQGENTIYF. The DNA for the CDR3 is TGTGCCAGCTCACCGGGACAGGGGGAAAACACCATATATTTT.

In this sample, this clone turned up a few times. The chain combines TRBV30 with TRBJ1-2; D is unresolved. The germline V gene encodes CDR1 GTSNPN and CDR2 SVGIG (reference sequence). The CDR3 totals 12 residues. The ends were cut back, 2 bases at V and 8 bases at J, with 12 bases in the middle. The CDR3 here is CAWSLGSAGYTF. CDR3 DNA sequence: TGTGCCTGGAGTCTCGGGTCGGCCGGCTACACCTTC.

This chain uses TRBV21-1 with TRBJ1-5; the D segment call TRBD1 is taken from the table without a DNA check. TRBV21-1 is shown as a pseudogene. The CDR3 extends over 15 amino acids. Written as DNA, the CDR3 is TGTGCCAGCAGCAAAGTGCAGGGGGCACACCAGCCCCAGCATTTT. This encodes CASSKVQGAHQPQHF.

This rearrangement joins TRBV7-6 to TRBJ2-3; 14 bases are shared with TRBD2. CDR1 is SGHVS and CDR2 is FNYEAQ in the germline V gene. The junction had 14 bases not matched to a gene; V was cut back by 5 bases and J by 1 base. The length of the CDR3 is 20 residues. CDR3 loop: CASSKEPGLAGVGGTDTQYF. CDR3 bases: TGTGCCAGCAGCAAAGAACCGGGACTAGCGGGAGTCGGGGGCACAGATACGCAGTATTTT.

This rearrangement joins TRBV18 to TRBJ1-4, with 7 bases fitting TRBD1. After removal of 3 bases from V and 4 bases from J, the junction contained 5 bases not matched to a gene. CDR3 length equals 15 residues. Germline V gene sequence: CDR1 KGHSH, CDR2 LQKENI. The CDR3 DNA follows: TGTGCCAGCTCACCGGGGACAGATCTTAATGAAAAACTGTTTTTT. Protein product: CASSPGTDLNEKLFF.

J is TRBJ1-2 and V is TRBV7-2; no definite D call. The V gene's germline CDR1 is SGHTA and CDR2 FQGNSA. This CDR3 spans 14 amino acids. Trimming removed 0 bases from V and 8 bases from J, with 13 bases in between. CDR3 amino acids: CASSLAALRRGYTF. The CDR3 DNA reads TGTGCCAGCAGCTTAGCGGCCTTACGGCGGGGCTACACCTTC.

V and J are TRBV6-1 and TRBJ1-2; D ambiguous. The CDR3 contains 13 residues. Trimming pared 3 bases from V and 4 bases from J, leaving 9 bases between. The germline V gene encodes CDR1 MNHNS and CDR2 SASEGT. The CDR3 DNA reads as TGTGCCAGCAGTGAGACAAAAATCTATGGCTACACCTTC. Amino acids: CASSETKIYGYTF.

As regards this clone: One end of the junction does not line up with germline, which may come from a read error. V usage is TRBV6-1 and J usage is TRBJ2-5; 14 bases line up with TRBD2. This CDR3 comprises 16 residues. Looked up from germline, CDR1 is MNHNS and CDR2 is SASEGT. The CDR3, as DNA: TGTGCCAGCAGGGAAGGACTAGCGGGGGGTCAAGAGACCCAGTACTTC. Its protein product is CASREGLAGGQETQYF.

V is TRBV5-1 and J is TRBJ2-3; D is perhaps TRBD2 (5 bases). Germline V gene sequence: CDR1 SGHRS, CDR2 YFSETQ. The CDR3 length is 15 residues. The V end lost 4 bases, the J end lost 5 bases, and 17 bases lay between the germline ends. The CDR3: CASSSRAANGDTQYF. In DNA, the CDR3 is TGCGCCAGCAGCAGTCGAGCGGCAAATGGAGATACGCAGTATTTT.

V and J are TRBV14 and TRBJ1-5, with D perhaps matching TRBD1 (5 bases). Germline-derived CDR1 and CDR2 are SGHDN and FVKESK. The CDR3 sequence is 15 residues long. V was shortened by 0 bases and J by 1 base, with 7 bases between the two germline ends. The CDR3 DNA reads as TGTGCCAGCAGCCAAGACAGGGAAAGCAATCAGCCCCAGCATTTT. The encoded protein is CASSQDRESNQPQHF.

In this sample, this clone turned up a few times. The J gene is TRBJ2-1, the V gene TRBV6-5, with 8 bases fitting TRBD1. The germline V gene encodes CDR1 MNHEY and CDR2 SVGAGI. Trimming cost V 2 bases and J 6 bases; bases outside gene matches: 6. The CDR3 totals 15 residues. DNA for the CDR3: TGTGCCAGCAGTTACGACAGGGGCAAGGGCAATGAGCAGTTCTTC. This sequence encodes CASSYDRGKGNEQFF.

The table lists this clone with a count of one. J is TRBJ1-4 and V is TRBV6-6, with no clear D. Trimming pared 2 bases from V and 5 bases from J, leaving 12 bases between. CDR1 is MNHNY and CDR2 is SVGAGI in the germline V gene (reference sequence). The CDR3 runs 15 residues. The CDR3 is CASSYGPGSNEKLFF. Here the CDR3 DNA reads TGTGCCAGCAGTTACGGTCCGGGGTCCAATGAAAAACTGTTTTTT.

The V call is TRBV19, the J call TRBJ1-1; TRBD1 matches at 10 bases. The V gene's germline CDR1 is LNHDA and CDR2 SQIVND (reference sequence). After removal of 4 bases from V and 8 bases from J, the junction contained 7 bases not matched to a gene. This CDR3 region has 14 residues. This CDR3 reads CASSRGQGLSEAFF. In nucleotides, the CDR3 is TGTGCCAGTAGTAGGGGACAGGGGCTTTCAGAAGCTTTCTTT.

V gene TRBV7-2 combines with J gene TRBJ2-7, with 7 bases matching TRBD1. Losses at the gene ends were 3 bases for V and 11 bases for J; bases not matched to a gene: 16. CDR1 SGHTA and CDR2 FQGNSA come from the germline V gene. CDR3 length: 15 amino acids. The CDR3 DNA follows: TGTGCCAGCAGCTTTACCCGTGACAGGGAAACGGAGAAGTACTTC. As protein: CASSFTRDRETEKYF.

V is TRBV19 and J is TRBJ2-1; 10 bases line up with TRBD2. The CDR3 covers 18 residues. The germline gives CDR1 LNHDA, CDR2 SQIVND (reference sequence). Unmatched junction bases numbered 13, after V lost 5 bases and J lost 3 bases. The CDR3 spells CASSVFGSSGSLYNEQFF. The DNA of the CDR3 is TGTGCCAGTAGTGTCTTCGGTTCTAGCGGGAGTCTCTACAATGAGCAGTTCTTC.

The V call is TRBV4-1, the J call TRBJ2-7; no clear D. This CDR3 is built from 15 residues. Between the trimmed V and J ends, which lost 1 base and 1 base, there was a span of 11 bases. Germline V gene lookup returns CDR1 MGHRA and CDR2 YSYEKL. CDR3 amino acids: CASSQVGLRSYEQYF. CDR3 in DNA: TGCGCCAGCAGCCAAGTGGGCTTGCGATCCTACGAGCAGTACTTC.

The V and J genes are TRBV5-4 and TRBJ1-2; 10 bases align to TRBD1. This CDR3 has 15 amino acids. Germline V lookup: CDR1 SGHNT, CDR2 YYREEE (reference sequence). Trimming took 6 bases from V and 3 from J; bases not matched to a gene: 8. DNA of the CDR3: TGTGCCAGCACCCATCCGGACAGGGGGGACTATGGCTACACCTTC. This codes for CASTHPDRGDYGYTF.

As regards this clone: The junction departs from the called germline gene at one end, perhaps through a read error. CDR3 in amino acids: CTSSLARDRGGYTF. CDR3 in DNA: TGTACCAGCAGCTTAGCCCGGGACAGGGGTGGCTACACCTTC. The chain links TRBV11-2 to TRBJ1-2; 10 bases map to TRBD1. Germline V CDR1 and CDR2: SGHAT, FQNNGV. The CDR3 runs to 14 residues.

This chain uses TRBV7-9 with TRBJ2-1; D remains unclear. Between the trimmed V and J ends, which lost 1 base and 7 bases, there was a span of 8 bases. The CDR3 loop spans 13 amino acids. The germline gives CDR1 SEHNR, CDR2 FQNEAQ (reference sequence). The CDR3 DNA follows: TGTGCCAGCAGCTTAGAAGCATATAATGAGCAGTTCTTC. Amino acids: CASSLEAYNEQFF.

The CDR3 protein is CASSVAGSGRHSKNEQFF. The CDR3 region has the DNA TGTGCCAGCAGCGTAGCGGGTAGCGGGAGGCACTCTAAAAATGAGCAGTTCTTC. This sequence joins TRBV9 and TRBJ2-1, with 10 bases identical to TRBD2. The CDR3 runs to 18 residues. Germline CDR1 SGDLS, CDR2 YYNGEE. V was pared by 0 bases and J by 7 bases, with 13 bases of the junction left unmatched.

The chain is built from TRBV3-1 (or the pseudogene TRBV3-2) and TRBJ1-3; perhaps TRBD1 as D (6 bases). There are 12 residues in the CDR3. The germline V gene has CDR1 LGHDT and CDR2 YNNKEL (reference sequence). The ends were cut back, 10 bases at V and 9 bases at J, with 16 bases in the middle. In nucleotides, the CDR3 is TGTGCCACCCAAGCGCCAGGGGCCACCATATATTTT. It specifies CATQAPGATIYF.

V gene TRBV19 combines with J gene TRBJ1-2; D gene ambiguous. The CDR3 contains 15 residues. V lost 4 bases to trimming and J lost 0 bases, with 12 bases between them. Germline V gives CDR1 LNHDA, CDR2 SQIVND (reference sequence). The CDR3 is CASSKDPRTNYGYTF. The CDR3 DNA follows: TGTGCCAGTAGTAAAGACCCCAGGACTAACTATGGCTACACCTTC.

This clone occurred once. The gene calls are TRBV25-1 and TRBJ1-1; 8 nucleotides align to TRBD1. The CDR3 sequence is 14 residues long. V lost 4 bases and J lost 7; bases outside the gene matches: 8. The germline CDR1 and CDR2 sequences are MGHDK and SYGVNS. The CDR3 reads CASSVTGDLNEAFF. The CDR3, as DNA: TGTGCCAGCAGTGTGACAGGGGACTTGAATGAAGCTTTCTTT.